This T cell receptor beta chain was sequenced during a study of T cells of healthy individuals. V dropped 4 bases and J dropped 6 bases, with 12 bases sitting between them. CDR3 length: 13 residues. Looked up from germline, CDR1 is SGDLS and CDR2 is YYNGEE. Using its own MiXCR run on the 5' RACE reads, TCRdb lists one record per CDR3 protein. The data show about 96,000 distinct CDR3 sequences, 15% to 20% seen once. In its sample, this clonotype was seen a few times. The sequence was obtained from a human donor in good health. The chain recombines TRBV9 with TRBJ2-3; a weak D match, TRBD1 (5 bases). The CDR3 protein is CASSPPGADTQYF. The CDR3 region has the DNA TGTGCCAGCAGCCCCCCTGGGGCGGATACGCAGTATTTT.